These T cell receptor beta chains were read from a single sample in a study of T cells in localized non-small cell lung cancer. Only in-frame clones appear in the TCRdb table, and some are missing; sequencing was by immunoSEQ multiplex PCR. The repertoire holds over a thousand clones, less than 35% seen once, with about 15% in the top ten. The starting material was normal lung tissue next to the tumor, obtained before any cancer treatment. Receptors originate from a man between 40 and 69 years old with stage III squamous cell lung carcinoma. Each CDR3 is given with its conserved first and last residue.

v_call	j_call	cdr3_aa
TRBV2	TRBJ1-4	CASSRVRANEKLFF
TRBV6-8	TRBJ2-1	CASGEYGHEQFF
TRBV29-1	TRBJ2-5	CSVSDRLQETQYF
TRBV18	TRBJ2-2	CASSAGTSETGELFF
TRBV18	TRBJ1-1	CASSPTRRDTEAFF
TRBV9	TRBJ2-7	CASSVASAMEVHEQYF
TRBV4-1	TRBJ1-1	CASSQDPGTGGLNTEAFF
TRBV18	TRBJ1-1	CASSPGQGSTEAFF
TRBV18	TRBJ2-1	CASSPRSPGGAHNEQFF
TRBV6-8	TRBJ2-1	CASRRTSGEQFF
TRBV19	TRBJ1-1	CASSIDGTGSTEAFF
TRBV6-8	TRBJ1-1	CASRARPRGGNTEAFF
TRBV28	TRBJ2-7	CASSLSGRSYEQYF
TRBV29-1	TRBJ1-2	CSVAGTVNYGYTF
TRBV14	TRBJ2-2	CASREQGTGELFF
TRBV9	TRBJ1-2	CASSVGGYSGYTF
TRBV14	TRBJ2-7	CASRASGVYEQYF
TRBV11-3	TRBJ2-5	CASSLRGGFQETQYF
TRBV6-8	TRBJ2-7	CAISPGQPQYEQYF
TRBV19	TRBJ1-2	CASISGQYGYTF
TRBV11-3	TRBJ2-3	CASSFPQGTDTQYF
TRBV9	TRBJ1-6	CASSGTGGANSPLHF
TRBV14	TRBJ1-1	CATRVATETEAFF
TRBV6-8	TRBJ1-4	CASSEIQEREKLFF
TRBV6-8	TRBJ2-3	CASRSPPDRGTDTQYF
TRBV6-8	TRBJ1-6	CASSFGQGAGNSPLHF
TRBV9	TRBJ1-1	CASSVERNTEAFF
TRBV19	TRBJ2-3	CASSSDRLTDTQYF
TRBV9	TRBJ1-1	CASSTGSTEAFF
TRBV9	TRBJ2-3	CASSKTGLAGATNTQYF
TRBV6-8	TRBJ1-2	CAISGSGTGHGYTF
TRBV14	TRBJ1-5	CASSQAGLQPQHF
TRBV19	TRBJ1-6	CASSIPTGLDNSPLHF
TRBV14	TRBJ2-5	CASSQEERFGTQYF
TRBV11-3	TRBJ2-1	CASSPWTGHNEQFF
TRBV6-8	TRBJ2-2	CASVREGTGELFF
TRBV9	TRBJ1-1	CASSGTANTEAFF
TRBV19	TRBJ2-4	CASSIGIPSGGNIQYF
TRBV29-1	TRBJ1-6	CSVVFTRGSPLHF
TRBV11-3	TRBJ1-1	CASSLRSGDTEAFF
TRBV11-3	TRBJ2-3	CASSLGGASDTQYF
TRBV19	TRBJ1-3	CASSSGGSGNTIYF
TRBV9	TRBJ2-6	CASSPDPRTGAGANVLTF
TRBV10-2	TRBJ1-1	CASSGNRVGTEAFF